This is a list of T cell receptor beta chains from one sample in a study of T cell responses to AZD1222 COVID-19 vaccine. The data were produced by immunoSEQ multiplex PCR, yet TCRdb's version contains in-frame clones alone and is incomplete. The table has 65,000 to 85,000 clones, over 75% seen once. The material was peripheral blood, obtained on day 0 of AZD1222 vaccination. These receptors all stem from an adult in good health. The CDR3 runs from the conserved cysteine through the conserved F or W. The order of the fields is CDR3 protein, CDR3 DNA, D gene, J gene, clone size, V gene. The D gene is left open where the match is weak. The size of a clone is reported for some rows only, either as once, few or many, or as a class for expanded clones.

CASSQDRNYGYTF | TGTGCCAGCAGCCAGGACCGAAACTATGGCTACACCTTC | - | TRBJ1-2 | - | TRBV5-6
CASSDTNHPNTEAFF | TGTGCCAGCAGTGATACGAATCACCCGAACACTGAAGCTTTCTTT | - | TRBJ1-1 | few | TRBV25-1
CASSSTAGTGGYTF | TGTGCCAGCAGCTCAACAGCCGGGACAGGTGGCTACACCTTC | TRBD1 | TRBJ1-2 | - | TRBV11-2
CASSGVVRGPGYGYTF | TGCGCCAGCAGCGGTGTGGTCCGGGGACCAGGCTATGGCTACACCTTC | - | TRBJ1-2 | - | TRBV5-1
CAINGQINQPQHF | TGTGCCATCAATGGACAGATTAATCAGCCCCAGCATTTT | - | TRBJ1-5 | - | TRBV10-3
CASSEGTGDSYEQYF | TGTGCCAGCAGCGAGGGGACAGGGGATTCCTACGAGCAGTACTTC | TRBD1 | TRBJ2-7 | - | TRBV3-1/TRBV3-2
CASSVRDQGSVPGELFF | TGTGCCAGCAGCGTCCGGGACCAAGGGTCCGTACCCGGGGAGCTGTTTTTT | - | TRBJ2-2 | - | TRBV9
CASSPGLRINQPQHF | TGTGCCAGTAGTCCCGGGCTGCGTATCAATCAGCCCCAGCATTTT | - | TRBJ1-5 | - | TRBV19
CASSHPTGQNTDTQYF | TGCGCCAGCAGCCACCCCACGGGACAGAACACAGATACGCAGTATTTT | TRBD1 | TRBJ2-3 | once | TRBV4-1
CASSLGQGNSPLHF | TGTGCCAGCAGTCTGGGACAGGGTAACTCACCCCTCCACTTT | TRBD1 | TRBJ1-6 | - | TRBV6-5
CASSDGGARETQYF | TGCGCCAGCAGTGATGGGGGCGCGAGGGAGACCCAGTACTTC | - | TRBJ2-5 | - | TRBV10-1
CASTGQGRTEAFF | TGTGCCAGCACCGGACAGGGACGGACTGAAGCTTTCTTT | TRBD1 | TRBJ1-1 | - | TRBV12-3/TRBV12-4
CASSQDRRARGYNEQFF | TGTGCCAGCAGCCAAGATCGGAGGGCCAGGGGTTACAATGAGCAGTTCTTC | - | TRBJ2-1 | - | TRBV3-1/TRBV3-2
CASSLGGSGANVLTF | TGTGCCAGCAGTTTGGGGGGTAGTGGGGCCAACGTCCTGACTTTC | - | TRBJ2-6 | - | TRBV27
CASSIDPGGTEAFF | TGTGCCAGTAGTATAGATCCCGGCGGCACTGAAGCTTTCTTT | - | TRBJ1-1 | - | TRBV19
CATSDGLAGGYEQYF | TGTGCCACCAGTGACGGGCTAGCGGGAGGGTACGAGCAGTACTTC | TRBD2 | TRBJ2-7 | - | TRBV24-1
CASGRDRARNTEAFF | TGTGCCAGCGGGAGAGACAGGGCAAGAAACACTGAAGCTTTCTTT | TRBD1 | TRBJ1-1 | - | TRBV5-5
CATSRPGTLTYEQYF | TGTGCCACCAGCCGGCCGGGAACACTCACCTACGAGCAGTACTTC | - | TRBJ2-7 | once | TRBV15
CASSSTVSYEQYF | TGCGCCAGCAGCTCGACAGTTTCCTACGAGCAGTACTTC | - | TRBJ2-7 | - | TRBV5-1
CASSLGPNSPLHF | TGTGCCAGCAGCTTGGGACCCAATTCACCCCTCCACTTT | - | TRBJ1-6 | - | TRBV7-9
CASSPRSSQPQHF | TGTGCCAGCAGCCCACGGTCTAGTCAGCCCCAGCATTTT | - | TRBJ1-5 | - | TRBV7-8
CSVEDLYDGYTF | TGCAGCGTTGAAGATCTATACGATGGCTACACCTTC | - | TRBJ1-2 | - | TRBV29-1
CASRRRVEGYTF | TGTGCCAGCAGGAGGAGGGTAGAAGGGTACACCTTC | - | TRBJ1-2 | once | TRBV28
CASSVGAAGGLQETQYF | TGTGCCAGCAGCGTAGGGGCGGCGGGGGGACTACAAGAGACCCAGTACTTC | TRBD2 | TRBJ2-5 | once | TRBV9
CASSLGEAYNEQFF | TGCGCCAGCAGCTTAGGAGAGGCTTACAATGAGCAGTTCTTC | - | TRBJ2-1 | once | TRBV5-1
CASSHSTRGYGYTF | TGTGCCAGCAGCCACTCGACGAGGGGCTATGGCTACACCTTC | - | TRBJ1-2 | - | TRBV5-8
CASSVTSGRAGHQFF | TGCGCCAGCAGTGTGACTAGCGGGAGGGCCGGGCATCAGTTCTTC | TRBD2 | TRBJ2-1 | once | TRBV10-2
CASSDSGRPYNEQFF | TGTGCCAGCAGCGATAGCGGGAGGCCCTACAATGAGCAGTTCTTC | TRBD2 | TRBJ2-1 | - | TRBV9
CASSSGGTANTGELFF | TGTGCCAGCAGCTCCGGGGGGACAGCGAACACCGGGGAGCTGTTTTTT | - | TRBJ2-2 | - | TRBV11-2
CASSEQGMNTEAFF | TGTGCCAGCAGTGAACAGGGGATGAACACTGAAGCTTTCTTT | - | TRBJ1-1 | - | TRBV25-1
CASRLSGNSPLHF | TGTGCCAGCAGGCTCAGTGGGAATTCACCCCTCCACTTT | - | TRBJ1-6 | - | TRBV6-4
CASSVDVGSGYTF | TGTGCCAGCAGCGTAGATGTGGGTTCTGGCTACACCTTC | - | TRBJ1-2 | - | TRBV9
CASSQDPSTSGTYNEQFF | TGCGCCAGCAGCCAAGATCCATCAACTAGCGGGACATACAATGAGCAGTTCTTC | TRBD2 | TRBJ2-1 | - | TRBV4-1
CASKGQYYGYTF | TGTGCCAGCAAGGGACAGTACTATGGCTACACCTTC | TRBD1 | TRBJ1-2 | - | TRBV6-5
CASSMDRGNGSPLHF | TGTGCCAGTAGTATGGACAGGGGTAACGGTTCACCCCTCCACTTT | TRBD1 | TRBJ1-6 | - | TRBV19
CASSRTNRGLGANVLTF | TGTGCCAGCAGCCGAACGAACCGGGGGCTTGGGGCCAACGTCCTGACTTTC | - | TRBJ2-6 | - | TRBV7-8
CASRRGAGDTQYF | TGTGCCAGCAGGAGGGGCGCGGGAGATACGCAGTATTTT | - | TRBJ2-3 | - | TRBV7-2
CASSQQGSDTQYF | TGTGCCAGCAGTCAACAGGGTTCAGATACGCAGTATTTT | - | TRBJ2-3 | - | TRBV6-6
CASSLAGQRNEQYF | TGCGCCAGCAGCTTGGCAGGACAGCGGAACGAGCAGTACTTC | - | TRBJ2-7 | - | TRBV5-1
CASSRNVGDRSRRQPQHF | TGTGCCAGCTCACGAAACGTGGGGGACAGGAGCCGTAGACAGCCCCAGCATTTT | TRBD1 | TRBJ1-5 | - | TRBV18
CASSQVAGLGTQYF | TGCGCCAGCAGCCAAGTAGCGGGCTTGGGGACCCAGTACTTC | TRBD2 | TRBJ2-5 | - | TRBV4-1
CSATGAYGYTF | TGCAGCGCTACAGGGGCTTATGGCTACACCTTC | TRBD1 | TRBJ1-2 | - | TRBV29-1
CASSRGAQETQYF | TGCGCCAGCAGCCGGGGGGCCCAAGAGACCCAGTACTTC | - | TRBJ2-5 | - | TRBV5-1
CASSLYPPGVNWNEQFF | TGTGCCAGCTCACTATACCCTCCGGGGGTAAATTGGAATGAGCAGTTCTTC | - | TRBJ2-1 | - | TRBV18
CASPAWEPQETQYF | TGTGCCAGCCCAGCATGGGAGCCCCAAGAGACCCAGTACTTC | - | TRBJ2-5 | - | TRBV21-1
CASTIPDRIQPQHF | TGTGCCAGCACCATTCCGGACAGGATTCAGCCCCAGCATTTT | TRBD1 | TRBJ1-5 | - | TRBV28
CASSLSASTDTQYF | TGTGCCAGCAGCTTAAGTGCGAGCACAGATACGCAGTATTTT | - | TRBJ2-3 | - | TRBV13
CAINTGTLINSPLHF | TGTGCCATAAACACCGGGACACTTATTAATTCACCCCTCCACTTT | - | TRBJ1-6 | - | TRBV6-5
CASSLRGEKLFF | TGTGCCAGCAGTTTACGGGGGGAAAAACTGTTTTTT | - | TRBJ1-4 | - | TRBV27
CASSRRRGLIASGRINEQFF | TGTGCCAGCAGTCGCCGTAGGGGGCTTATAGCTAGCGGGAGGATCAATGAGCAGTTCTTC | TRBD2 | TRBJ2-1 | - | TRBV27
CASSQQGKGGELFF | TGCGCCAGCAGCCAACAGGGGAAGGGCGGGGAGCTGTTTTTT | TRBD1 | TRBJ2-2 | - | TRBV5-1
CASSVLASSYEQYF | TGTGCCAGCAGTGTTCTAGCGTCCTCCTACGAGCAGTACTTC | - | TRBJ2-7 | - | TRBV2
CASSFLRGRAFF | TGTGCCAGCAGTTTCCTCAGGGGAAGGGCTTTCTTT | - | TRBJ1-1 | - | TRBV28